This passage covers 29 T cell receptor beta chains from one sample sequenced in a study of CD8 T cells in Susac syndrome. Reverse transcription of about 0.5 to 1 ug RNA used random hexamers. TCRdb re-called the immunoSEQ multiplex PCR reads with MiXCR, one entry per CDR3 protein. The profile shows around 150,000 distinct CDR3 sequences, around 95% of them singletons. The sequenced material came from CD4+ T cells from PBMCs. These receptors came from a human donor in good health.

The gene calls are TRBV3-1 and TRBJ2-3; D gene ambiguous. This CDR3 contains 14 residues. V shed 0 bases and J shed 7 bases, with 11 bases lying between them. Per the germline V gene, CDR1 is LGHDT and CDR2 is YNNKEL (reference sequence). This CDR3 reads CASSQDGRVNTQYF. CDR3 nucleotide sequence: TGTGCCAGCAGCCAAGATGGCAGAGTCAATACGCAGTATTTT.

This chain links TRBV10-3 with TRBJ2-2; D unresolved. This CDR3 spans 13 amino acids. V was shortened by 7 bases and J by 0 bases, with 6 bases between the two germline ends. Germline V gene data show CDR1 as ENHRY and CDR2 as SYGVKD. CDR3 DNA sequence: TGTGCCATCAATCCAGCGAACACCGGGGAGCTGTTTTTT. As protein: CAINPANTGELFF.

This clonotype was seen once. The chain joins TRBV20-1 to TRBJ2-3; D ambiguous. Germline CDR1 reads DFQATT; CDR2 reads SNEGSKA (reference sequence). The CDR3 consists of 13 residues. The ends were cut back, 1 base at V and 0 bases at J, with 5 bases in the middle. The CDR3 is CSARGPSTDTQYF. The CDR3 DNA reads TGCAGTGCTAGAGGACCCAGCACAGATACGCAGTATTTT.

In its sample, this clonotype was seen a few times. The chain couples TRBV29-1 to TRBJ2-7; D might be TRBD1 or TRBD2, each matching 7 bases. Germline CDR1 reads SQVTM; CDR2 reads ANQGSEA. The CDR3 contains 12 residues. V gave up 4 bases and J gave up 6 bases, with 13 bases separating them. The CDR3 nucleotides are TGCAGCGTTGGACAGGGAGGGGGCGAGCAGTACTTC. It yields the protein CSVGQGGGEQYF.

This sequence joins TRBV4-1 and TRBJ2-7; 7 bases are a match to TRBD2. Germline lookup yields CDR1 MGHRA and CDR2 YSYEKL. J was trimmed by 3 bases and V by 1 base; bases with no gene match: 6. The CDR3 length is 15 residues. CDR3 loop: CASSQGSLAVYEQYF. DNA of the CDR3: TGCGCCAGCAGCCAAGGATCGCTAGCGGTCTACGAGCAGTACTTC.

This clonotype was picked up one time. The CDR3 loop reads CASSRGGRGSSGANVLTF. For the CDR3, the DNA is TGTGCCAGCAGTAGAGGAGGCAGGGGGTCTTCGGGGGCCAACGTCCTGACTTTC. The chain employs TRBV2 and TRBJ2-6, with 7 bases identical to TRBD1. Per germline, CDR1 SNHLY and CDR2 FYNNEI. V dropped 5 bases and J dropped 4; count of bases not matched to a gene: 14. CDR3 length equals 18 residues.

The genes are TRBV5-1 and TRBJ2-7; D unclear. The CDR3 has 13 residues. Germline V gene data show CDR1 as SGHRS and CDR2 as YFSETQ. V lost 2 bases and J 0 bases, leaving 6 bases between the germline ends. DNA for the CDR3: TGCGCCAGCAGCTTTGACACCTCCTACGAGCAGTACTTC. Translating gives CASSFDTSYEQYF.

The chain combines TRBV10-3 with TRBJ2-7; 7 bases fit TRBD1. Trimming removed 6 bases from V and 12 bases from J; junction bases left unmatched: 8. The CDR3 is 11 amino acids. Germline lookup yields CDR1 ENHRY and CDR2 SYGVKD. Here the CDR3 DNA reads TGTGCCATCAGCAGACAGGGTTCGGTGTACTTC. The encoded protein is CAISRQGSVYF.

This sequence joins TRBV7-2 and TRBJ2-2; D gene unclear. The CDR3 has 14 residues. Germline CDR1 reads SGHTA; CDR2 reads FQGNSA. V lost 3 bases and J lost 3, with 8 bases in between. CDR3 DNA: TGTGCCAGCAGCTTCCGGGCCCACACCGGGGAGCTGTTTTTT. Translating it yields CASSFRAHTGELFF.

This chain connects TRBV11-2 to TRBJ2-5; 8 bases fit TRBD1. Germline CDR1 reads SGHAT; CDR2 reads FQNNGV. The CDR3 sequence is 16 residues long. V lost 2 bases, J lost 5 bases, and 10 bases stayed unmatched. DNA for the CDR3: TGTGCCAGCAGCTTATTTGCAGGGGGCGCGGGGGAGACCCAGTACTTC. It is translated as CASSLFAGGAGETQYF.

The chain recombines TRBV7-2 with TRBJ2-3; 12 bases fit TRBD2. V dropped 5 bases and J dropped 2; count of bases not matched to a gene: 8. Per germline, CDR1 SGHTA and CDR2 FQGNSA. The CDR3 is 17 residues long. CDR3 region: CASSPGLAGTYTDTQYF. Here the CDR3 DNA reads TGTGCCAGCAGCCCCGGACTAGCGGGGACCTACACAGATACGCAGTATTTT. The full variable domain, completed using reference TRBV7-2 and TRBJ2-3, is GAGVSQSPSNKVTEKGKDVELRCDPISGHTALYWYRQSLGQGLEFLIYFQGNSAPDKSGLPSDRFSAERTGGSVSTLTIQRTQQEDSAVYLCASSPGLAGTYTDTQYFGPGTRLTVL.

The J gene is TRBJ1-2, the V gene TRBV7-6, with TRBD1 matching over 7 bases. Germline CDR1 SGHVS, CDR2 FNYEAQ. Trimming removed 1 base from V and 1 base from J; junction bases left unmatched: 15. CDR3 size: 19 residues. The CDR3 is CASSLDPGEGTEHNYGYTF. As DNA, the CDR3 is TGTGCCAGCAGCTTAGACCCAGGGGAAGGGACAGAACATAACTATGGCTACACCTTC.

The chain employs TRBV4-2 and TRBJ1-3; perhaps TRBD1 as D (5 bases). The CDR3 is 16 amino acids. Per germline, CDR1 LGHNA and CDR2 YNFKEQ. Trimming took 3 bases from V and 2 from J, leaving 14 bases between them. CDR3 residues: CASSQGTTGPGNTIYF. CDR3 nucleotides: TGTGCCAGCAGCCAGGGGACCACGGGGCCTGGAAACACCATATATTTT.

The chain links TRBV3-1 to TRBJ1-6; D is unclear. Between the trimmed V and J ends, which lost 0 bases and 0 bases, there was a span of 6 bases. The CDR3 covers 16 residues. CDR1 and CDR2 from the germline V gene are LGHDT and YNNKEL (reference sequence). The CDR3: CASSQETSSYNSPLHF. CDR3 bases: TGTGCCAGCAGCCAAGAGACGAGCTCCTATAATTCACCCCTCCACTTT.

The V and J genes are TRBV4-1 and TRBJ2-6; possibly TRBD1 for D (5 bases). The length of the CDR3 is 17 residues. V was trimmed by 2 bases and J by 2 bases, leaving 13 bases between them. Per germline, CDR1 MGHRA and CDR2 YSYEKL. The CDR3, as DNA: TGCGCCAGCAGCCAACTTGGGGCGGATGCTGGGGCCAACGTCCTGACTTTC. It is translated as CASSQLGADAGANVLTF.

This rearrangement joins TRBV5-1 to TRBJ2-5, with TRBD1 matching over 7 bases. The trim removed 0 bases at V and 5 bases at J, leaving 10 bases unmatched. Germline-derived CDR1 and CDR2 are SGHRS and YFSETQ. This CDR3 comprises 16 residues. Here the CDR3 reads CASSLAPIGGRETQYF. The CDR3 DNA reads as TGCGCCAGCAGCTTGGCCCCCATAGGGGGCAGGGAGACCCAGTACTTC.

The V gene is TRBV14, the J gene TRBJ2-7, with 7 bases aligning to TRBD1. Losses at the gene ends were 8 bases for V and 0 bases for J; bases not matched to a gene: 4. The CDR3 is 13 residues long. Germline CDR1 is SGHDN and CDR2 is FVKESK. The CDR3 sequence: CASSGGPSYEQYF. The CDR3 DNA sequence: TGTGCCAGCTCAGGGGGTCCCTCCTACGAGCAGTACTTC.

The J gene is TRBJ2-3, the V gene TRBV7-9; D not resolved. Germline V CDR1 and CDR2: SEHNR, FQNEAQ (reference sequence). The germline V and J ends were trimmed by 3 bases and 5 bases, with 9 bases remaining between them. The CDR3 spans 13 residues. The DNA of the CDR3 is TGTGCCAGCAGCTTCCTCCCTGGAGATACGCAGTATTTT. Residues: CASSFLPGDTQYF.

The chain has TRBV14 and TRBJ2-5; D not certain. The CDR3 contains 16 residues. Trimming removed 2 bases at V and 0 bases at J, with 13 bases between. Germline V gene data show CDR1 as SGHDN and CDR2 as FVKESK. The CDR3 sequence: CASSQQATRHQETQYF. The CDR3 coding sequence is TGTGCCAGCAGCCAACAGGCGACACGCCACCAAGAGACCCAGTACTTC.

V and J are TRBV2 and TRBJ2-1; no reliable D call. V was cut by 0 bases and J by 9 bases, with 3 bases left in between. Looked up from germline, CDR1 is SNHLY and CDR2 is FYNNEI. This CDR3 is built from 11 residues. The CDR3 coding sequence is TGTGCCAGCAGTGAAGCAAGTGAGCAGTTCTTC. The encoded protein is CASSEASEQFF.

This clonotype appeared once. The J gene is TRBJ2-3, the V gene TRBV5-1, with D perhaps TRBD1 or TRBD2 (5 bases each). The germline V and J ends were trimmed by 1 base and 4 bases, with 10 bases remaining between them. CDR3 length equals 14 residues. Germline V CDR1 and CDR2: SGHRS, YFSETQ. Written as DNA, the CDR3 is TGCGCCAGCAGCTTGCCGGGGCCGGCAGATACGCAGTATTTT. It specifies CASSLPGPADTQYF.

V is TRBV19 and J is TRBJ2-7, with 9 bases that match TRBD2. Germline V gene sequence: CDR1 LNHDA, CDR2 SQIVND (reference sequence). This CDR3 comprises 14 residues. The J segment lost 6 bases and the V segment lost 4 bases, leaving 7 bases of the junction unmatched. DNA for the CDR3: TGTGCCAGTAGTACTAGGACTAGCGCCAGCGAGCAGTACTTC. It specifies CASSTRTSASEQYF.

The V gene is TRBV20-1, the J gene TRBJ2-2; no clear D. From germline, CDR1 is DFQATT and CDR2 SNEGSKA (reference sequence). V was pared by 6 bases and J by 3 bases, with 8 bases between. This CDR3 spans 12 amino acids. This CDR3 is CSASTDTGELFF. CDR3 coding DNA: TGCAGTGCGTCCACCGACACCGGGGAGCTGTTTTTT.

The sample holds a few counts of this clonotype. The chain recombines TRBV2 with TRBJ2-5, with D perhaps TRBD1 (6 bases). Germline CDR1 is SNHLY and CDR2 is FYNNEI. The CDR3 has 12 residues. V lost 5 bases to trimming and J lost 5 bases, with 9 bases between them. The CDR3 here is CASSPQGETQYF. CDR3 nucleotide sequence: TGTGCCAGCAGTCCCCAGGGGGAGACCCAGTACTTC.

This sequence joins TRBV6-5 and TRBJ1-2; D is perhaps TRBD1 (6 bases). The CDR3 consists of 12 residues. Trimming left V 6 bases short and J 8 bases short, with 13 bases between. Germline V gene lookup returns CDR1 MNHEY and CDR2 SVGAGI. The CDR3 nucleotides are TGTGCCAGCAGCCGGGACACCTTGGGCTACACCTTC. Its translation: CASSRDTLGYTF.

This chain links TRBV6-4 with TRBJ1-2; D may be TRBD1 (6 bases). V was cut by 6 bases and J by 7 bases, with 15 bases left in between. Per germline, CDR1 MRHNA and CDR2 SNTAGT. The CDR3 is 13 amino acids. CDR3 DNA sequence: TGTGCCAGCAGAGGAGGGGGGAGGTCTGGCTACACCTTC. As protein: CASRGGGRSGYTF.

J is TRBJ2-2 and V is TRBV7-9, with D perhaps matching TRBD1 (6 bases). Germline assignment: CDR1 SEHNR and CDR2 FQNEAQ (reference sequence). This CDR3 has 15 amino acids. Between the trimmed V and J ends, which lost 3 bases and 6 bases, there was a span of 14 bases. CDR3 DNA sequence: TGTGCCAGCAGCTTGGCCAGGGGAGTCCCCGGGGAGCTGTTTTTT. Its protein product is CASSLARGVPGELFF.

The chain couples TRBV5-4 to TRBJ1-1; 8 bases map to TRBD1. Germline trimming cut 4 bases from V and 3 bases from J; bases unmatched to any gene: 8. The CDR3 is 15 residues long. Germline V lookup: CDR1 SGHNT, CDR2 YYREEE (reference sequence). CDR3 coding DNA: TGTGCCAGCAGCCTACCGACAGGGGAAGACACTGAAGCTTTCTTT. Translated: CASSLPTGEDTEAFF.

V gene TRBV5-1 combines with J gene TRBJ2-3, with D tentatively TRBD1 (5 bases). Germline V gene data show CDR1 as SGHRS and CDR2 as YFSETQ. The CDR3 is 14 residues long. The ends were cut back, 1 base at V and 9 bases at J, with 15 bases in the middle. CDR3 DNA: TGCGCCAGCAGCTTGAATCAGGGTTTAACGACGCAGTATTTT. Protein: CASSLNQGLTTQYF. Complete variable domain (other parts from reference TRBV5-1 and TRBJ2-3): KAGVTQTPRYLIKTRGQQVTLSCSPISGHRSVSWYQQTPGQGLQFLFEYFSETQRNKGNFPGRFSGRQFSNSRSEMNVSTLELGDSALYLCASSLNQGLTTQYFGPGTRLTVL.